This TCR beta chain is from a study of immune reconstitution after stem cell transplant in scleroderma. This clonotype is medium-sized. MiXCR, applied by TCRdb to the RT-PCR reads, yields one record per CDR3 protein. The sample holds 2,500 to 3,500 distinct CDR3 sequences, over 8% seen once. This CDR3 has 12 amino acids. The V gene's germline CDR1 is SQVTM and CDR2 ANQGSEA. The V end lost 5 bases, the J end lost 2 bases, and 7 bases lay between the germline ends. The V gene is TRBV29-1, the J gene TRBJ1-5, with unresolved D. The biological material was taken before or after autologous hematopoietic stem cell transplantation (not recorded which). The source of this sequence is a female donor with systemic sclerosis. The CDR3: CSVRHGNQPQHF. DNA for the CDR3: TGCAGCGTTCGACACGGCAATCAGCCCCAGCATTTT. Full variable domain (remainder filled in from reference TRBV29-1 and TRBJ1-5): SAVISQKPSRDICQRGTSLTIQCQVDSQVTMMFWYRQQPGQSLTLIATANQGSEATYESGFVIDKFPISRPNLTFSTLTVSNMSPEDSSIYLCSVRHGNQPQHFGDGTRLSIL.